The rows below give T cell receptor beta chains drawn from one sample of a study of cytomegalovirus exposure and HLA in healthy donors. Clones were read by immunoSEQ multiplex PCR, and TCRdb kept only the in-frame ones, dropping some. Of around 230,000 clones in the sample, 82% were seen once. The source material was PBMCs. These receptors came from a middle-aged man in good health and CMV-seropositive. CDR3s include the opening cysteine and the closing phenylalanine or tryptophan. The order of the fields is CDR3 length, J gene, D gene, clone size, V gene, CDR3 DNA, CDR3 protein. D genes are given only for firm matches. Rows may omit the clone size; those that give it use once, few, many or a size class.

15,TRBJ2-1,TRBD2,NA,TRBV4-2,TGTGCCAGCAGCCCGCGGGAGACCGCCTACAATGAGCAGTTCTTC,CASSPRETAYNEQFF
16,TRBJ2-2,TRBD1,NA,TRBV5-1,TGCGCCAGCAGCCTCATGGGGACAGGTCGCACCGGGGAGCTGTTTTTT,CASSLMGTGRTGELFF
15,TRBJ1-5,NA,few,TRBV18,TGTGCCAGCTCCCTACTGGACAGCAACAATCAGCCCCAGCATTTT,CASSLLDSNNQPQHF
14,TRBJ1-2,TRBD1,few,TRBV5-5,TGTGCCAGCAGTTTTGGGACAGGGGGCTATGGCTACACCTTC,CASSFGTGGYGYTF
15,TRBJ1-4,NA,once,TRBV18,TGTGCCAGCTCAGCCCTAATAGCAACTAATGAAAAACTGTTTTTT,CASSALIATNEKLFF
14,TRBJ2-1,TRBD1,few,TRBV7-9,TGTGCCAGCAGCTTAGACCTACAGGGGGATGAGCAGTTCTTC,CASSLDLQGDEQFF
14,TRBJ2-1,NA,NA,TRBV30,TGTGCCTGGAGAGAAGGGACAAGAAACAATGAGCAGTTCTTC,CAWREGTRNNEQFF
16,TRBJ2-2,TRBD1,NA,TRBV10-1,TGCGCCAGCAGCCCTGGACTGCCAGGGGGCACCGGGGAGCTGTTTTTT,CASSPGLPGGTGELFF
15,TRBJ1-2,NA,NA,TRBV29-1,TGCAGCGTTCCCTTTATTGACAGGTTGGACTATGGCTACACCTTC,CSVPFIDRLDYGYTF
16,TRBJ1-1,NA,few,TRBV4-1,TGCGCCAGCAGCCAAGTATTCTCGGGACTAAACACTGAAGCTTTCTTT,CASSQVFSGLNTEAFF
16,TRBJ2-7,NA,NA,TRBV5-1,TGCGCCAGCAGCTTGGATACAGGCGAGAGCTCCTACGAGCAGTACTTC,CASSLDTGESSYEQYF
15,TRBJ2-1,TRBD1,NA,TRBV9,TGTGCCAGCAGCCCCCGACAGGGCCCCTACAATGAGCAGTTCTTC,CASSPRQGPYNEQFF